This T cell receptor (beta chain) was observed in a study of T cells in localized non-small cell lung cancer. Regarding this clone: The antigen is not known.

Germline V gene sequence: CDR1 MNHNY, CDR2 SVGAGI (reference sequence). V dropped 4 bases and J dropped 0; count of bases not matched to a gene: 0. The CDR3 is made up of 15 amino acids. The study's findings and limits: Clonality of T cells reached its maximum in uninvolved adjacent lung, surpassing tumor. The tumor had only one region sequenced, so heterogeneity remains possible. In adjacent lung, a median around 52 of the top 100 tumor clones were found. Density of T cells in blood, when higher, went with longer overall survival.

Sequencing used immunoSEQ multiplex PCR; TCRdb keeps in-frame clones, though not all of them. The sample includes around 21,000 clones, around 83% seen only once; the top ten take around 4%. Sample: peripheral blood, taken before any cancer treatment. This rearrangement joins TRBV6-6 to TRBJ2-4; 10 bases are shared with TRBD2. The TCR comes from a man between 35 and 75 years old with stage I lung adenocarcinoma. This chain's CDR3 is CASSLAGGAKNIQYF. The CDR3 DNA sequence: TGTGCCAGCAGTTTAGCGGGAGGAGCCAAAAACATTCAGTACTTC.